The next 11 T cell receptor beta chains were all read from a single sample in a study of regulatory T cells in long-lasting Graves disease. To make TCR beta libraries, researchers used iRepertoire HTBI primers and Arm-PCR of CDR3 regions. MiXCR, run by TCRdb on the multiplex PCR reads, gives a single entry per CDR3 protein. Of approximately 400,000 distinct CDR3 sequences in the sample, 15% were seen once. Specified time point: newly diagnosed GD, antithyroid drugs for less than 3 months. There was RNA extracted from PBMCs, and the TCR library was made from it. The same data also contributed to another study, on T cells in Graves' hyperthyroidism and ophthalmopathy.

Sequences were derived from peripheral blood mononuclear cells (PBMCs), sampled at new diagnosis, from a patient treated with antithyroid drugs. Source of these receptors: a middle-aged woman with Graves disease.

This clonotype was recorded many times. The chain carries TRBV6-2 or TRBV6-3 and TRBJ2-1; 8 bases are a match to TRBD2. The ends lost 4 bases at V and 4 bases at J; junction bases unmatched: 6. Per the germline V gene, CDR1 is MNHEY and CDR2 is SVGEGT. The CDR3 is 15 amino acids. The CDR3, as DNA: TGTGCCAGCAGTTTGCAGCGGGAGATTTACAATGAGCAGTTCTTC. Protein product: CASSLQREIYNEQFF.

This clonotype was seen ten or more times. The chain uses TRBV7-9 and TRBJ2-1, with TRBD2 as a possible D gene (5 bases). Germline V gene sequence: CDR1 SEHNR, CDR2 FQNEAQ (reference sequence). V lost 5 bases and J lost 5, with 16 bases in between. This CDR3 is built from 15 residues. The CDR3 coding sequence is TGTGCCAGCAGCCTTGTGAGAGGGCAAGACAATGAGCAGTTCTTC. This encodes CASSLVRGQDNEQFF.

This clonotype was picked up many times. The chain recombines TRBV11-3 with TRBJ1-4; TRBD1 matches at 8 bases. Unmatched junction bases numbered 7, after V lost 5 bases and J lost 8 bases. This CDR3 has 14 amino acids. Germline-derived CDR1 and CDR2 are SGHNT and YENEEA. CDR3 DNA sequence: TGTGCCAGCAGCCTGACAGGGGCACGGGAAAAACTGTTTTTT. It yields the protein CASSLTGAREKLFF.

This clonotype was observed at least ten times. V and J are TRBV5-1 and TRBJ2-1; 7 positions agree with TRBD2. The germline gives CDR1 SGHRS, CDR2 YFSETQ. The V segment lost 3 bases and the J segment 3 bases; nucleotides outside the gene matches: 6. The length of the CDR3 is 15 residues. The CDR3 DNA reads TGCGCCAGCAGCTCAAGCGGGGTTCTCTACAATGAGCAGTTCTTC. It encodes CASSSSGVLYNEQFF.

This clonotype was counted once. This rearrangement joins TRBV29-1 to TRBJ1-3, with 8 positions matching TRBD1. CDR1 and CDR2 (germline): SQVTM, ANQGSEA. This CDR3 has 12 amino acids. Trimming took 6 bases from V and 3 from J; bases not matched to a gene: 1. The CDR3 is CSVTGGGNTIYF. The CDR3 nucleotides are TGCAGCGTAACAGGGGGTGGAAACACCATATATTTT.

This clonotype was counted ten times or more. The rearrangement uses TRBV28 and TRBJ1-3, with no clear D. The CDR3 is 17 residues long. Germline V gene data show CDR1 as MDHEN and CDR2 as SYDVKM. Trimming stripped 5 bases from V and 1 base from J, with 18 bases between. The CDR3 bases are TGTGCCAGCAGTGGTGGAGGGTTTGACTTGTCTGGAAACACCATATATTTT. Its translation is CASSGGGFDLSGNTIYF.

This clonotype was seen more than once but under ten times. The chain combines TRBV7-9 with TRBJ1-1; 7 positions match TRBD1. J gave up 3 bases and V 3 bases, and 7 bases lay outside the gene matches. The germline V gene has CDR1 SEHNR and CDR2 FQNEAQ (reference sequence). The CDR3 has 15 amino acids. CDR3 residues: CASSFTGVRDTEAFF. CDR3 DNA: TGTGCCAGCAGCTTCACAGGGGTCAGGGACACTGAAGCTTTCTTT.

This clonotype was recorded many times. The chain has TRBV2 and TRBJ2-1; 8 bases line up with TRBD2. The germline CDR1 and CDR2 sequences are SNHLY and FYNNEI. The ends lost 8 bases at V and 7 bases at J; junction bases unmatched: 7. CDR3 length equals 13 residues. The DNA for the CDR3 is TGTGCCAGCGGGGGACTAGTGGTGAATGAGCAGTTCTTC. This codes for CASGGLVVNEQFF.

This clonotype was detected many times. This chain links TRBV15 with TRBJ1-1; unclear D gene. CDR1 and CDR2 from the germline V gene are LNHNV and YYDKDF (reference sequence). With 3 bases removed from V and 5 bases from J, the gap between germline ends came to 16 bases. CDR3 length: 15 residues. DNA of the CDR3: TGTGCCACCAGCAGGGCCAAATCGGCTCAGACTGAAGCTTTCTTT. Translating gives CATSRAKSAQTEAFF. Variable domain in full (rest from reference TRBV15 and TRBJ1-1): DAMVIQNPRYQVTQFGKPVTLSCSQTLNHNVMYWYQQKSSQAPKLLFHYYDKDFNNEADTPDNFQSRRPNTSFCFLDIRSPGLGDTAMYLCATSRAKSAQTEAFFGQGTRLTVV.

This clonotype was detected many times. V is TRBV7-8 and J is TRBJ2-7; tentative D call: TRBD1 (5 bases). The ends were cut back, 5 bases at V and 0 bases at J, with 17 bases in the middle. This CDR3 is 16 amino acids long. The V gene's germline CDR1 is SGHVS and CDR2 FQNEAQ. The CDR3 DNA reads TGTGCCAGCAGCGCAGTTGGGGCATCGAGCTCCTACGAGCAGTACTTC. This sequence encodes CASSAVGASSSYEQYF. Full variable domain (missing parts from reference TRBV7-8 and TRBJ2-7): GAGVSQSPRYKVAKRGQDVALRCDPISGHVSLFWYQQALGQGPEFLTYFQNEAQLDKSGLPSDRFFAERPEGSVSTLKIQRTQQEDSAVYLCASSAVGASSSYEQYFGPGTRLTVT.

V is TRBV12-3 or TRBV12-4 and J is TRBJ2-1; 7 bases map to TRBD2. V gave up 6 bases and J gave up 4 bases; unmatched junction bases: 12. The length of the CDR3 is 16 residues. The CDR3 region is CASSLYGSAGYNEQFF. The CDR3 DNA is TGTGCCAGCAGCTTATACGGGTCAGCGGGGTACAATGAGCAGTTCTTC.